One and the same sample provided the 9 T cell receptor beta chains below, sequenced in a study of blood T cells in healthy people across ages. The authors ran a second PCR of about 7 to 12 cycles using a sample-barcoded 5' primer and a J-beta primer mix. TCRdb itself ran the 5' RACE reads through MiXCR, one entry per CDR3 protein. The table lists 600,000 to 800,000 distinct CDR3 sequences, around 50% of them singletons, with roughly 14% in the top ten. Sequencing was performed on blood. The receptors here all came from a woman aged 80 or over in good health.

This clonotype was seen many times. Given a much more abundant clone one base away, this may be a read error. The chain recombines TRBV6-6 with TRBJ2-5; a weak D match, TRBD2 (5 bases). Trimming shortened V by 5 bases and J by 11 bases, and 21 bases separated the two germline ends. The germline V gene encodes CDR1 MNHNY and CDR2 SVGAGI (reference sequence). This CDR3 spans 14 amino acids. The chain's CDR3 is CASSSGPAWNEQYF. The CDR3 DNA reads as TGTGCCAGCAGTAGCGGACCCGCTTGGAATGAGCAGTACTTC.

With respect to this clonotype: A much larger clone lies one base from this, so it may be a read error. J is TRBJ2-1 and V is TRBV5-1, with 7 bases fitting TRBD2. The length of the CDR3 is 14 residues. Per the germline V gene, CDR1 is SGHRS and CDR2 is YFSETQ. Here the CDR3 reads CSSSLTGGRGEQFF. CDR3 DNA sequence: TGCTCCAGCAGCTTGACGGGAGGCCGAGGTGAGCAGTTCTTC.

The rearrangement links TRBV27 to TRBJ1-4; TRBD1 aligns across 9 bases. With 2 bases clipped from V and 8 bases from J, the junction kept 6 bases outside the gene matches. CDR3 length equals 15 residues. The germline gives CDR1 MNHEY, CDR2 SMNVEV (reference sequence). The CDR3 spells CASSLRGQGTEKLFF. Written as DNA, the CDR3 is TGTGCCAGCAGTTTAAGGGGACAGGGTACGGAAAAACTGTTTTTT.

The V and J genes are TRBV13 and TRBJ2-5; TRBD1 is a possible D gene (6 bases). The V and J ends lost 4 bases and 11 bases respectively, with 26 bases between them. Germline CDR1 PRHDT, CDR2 FYEKMQ (reference sequence). CDR3 length: 16 residues. The CDR3 DNA follows: TGTGCCAGCAGCTCCCGGCGAAGCTTGACAGGACAAGAGCAGTACTTC. Translating gives CASSSRRSLTGQEQYF. Full variable domain (missing parts from reference TRBV13 and TRBJ2-5): AAGVIQSPRHLIKEKRETATLKCYPIPRHDTVYWYQQGPGQDPQFLISFYEKMQSDKGSIPDRFSAQQFSDYHSELNMSSLELGDSALYFCASSSRRSLTGQEQYFGPGTRLLVL.

The table lists this clonotype with many counts. The chain is built from TRBV7-6 and TRBJ2-3, with D possibly matching TRBD2 (5 bases). Germline lookup yields CDR1 SGHVS and CDR2 FNYEAQ. The germline V and J ends were trimmed by 0 bases and 0 bases, with 19 bases remaining between them. The CDR3 runs to 19 residues. CDR3 sequence (DNA): TGTGCCAGCAGCTTAGCGTTGTCCGGGATGCCCTCTAGCACAGATACGCAGTATTTT. It is translated as CASSLALSGMPSSTDTQYF.

On this clonotype itself: This may arise from a read error, as a much more abundant clone is one base away. The chain joins TRBV7-2 to TRBJ1-2; no reliable D call. Germline loops: CDR1 SGHTA, CDR2 FQGNSA. The V and J ends lost 5 bases and 4 bases respectively, with 14 bases between them. The length of the CDR3 is 14 residues. The CDR3 region is CASSVEPGVYGYTF. The CDR3 coding sequence is TGTGCCAGCAGCGTAGAACCCGGGGTCTATGGCTACACCTTC.

This clonotype occurred once. In DNA form, the CDR3 reads TGCAGTGCTAGAGCTCCGCAAGAGACCCAGTACTTC. Amino acids: CSARAPQETQYF. The chain joins TRBV20-1 to TRBJ2-5; the D is unclear. CDR3 length: 12 amino acids. Trimming pared 1 base from V and 2 bases from J, leaving 5 bases between. CDR1 is DFQATT and CDR2 is SNEGSKA in the germline V gene (reference sequence).

The rearrangement links TRBV6-5 to TRBJ2-7; D may be TRBD2 (6 bases). CDR3 size: 15 residues. V lost 7 bases to trimming and J lost 6 bases, with 22 bases between them. Germline values: CDR1 MNHEY, CDR2 SVGAGI. The CDR3 DNA follows: TGTGCCAGCAACCGCAATCGGGACTTGGTAACCGAGCAGTACTTC. Its protein product is CASNRNRDLVTEQYF.

V and J are TRBV5-1 and TRBJ2-1; 7 bases fit TRBD1. CDR1 and CDR2 from the germline V gene are SGHRS and YFSETQ. The CDR3 has 14 residues. The CDR3 nucleotides are TGCACCAACAGCTTGACGGGACAGTACAATGAGCAGTTCTTC. Amino acid sequence: CTNSLTGQYNEQFF.